The rows below give T cell receptor beta chains drawn from one sample of a study of shared clonotypes between healthy human individuals. Some clones are missing from TCRdb's copy, which holds only in-frame ones; the method was immunoSEQ multiplex PCR. This sample has 550,000 to 700,000 clones, with 73% found just once. Material: memory CD4+ T cells sorted from blood. These TCRs come from a woman between 25 and 40 years old in good health. CDR3s include the opening cysteine and the closing phenylalanine or tryptophan. D genes are given only for firm matches. The size entry is marked missing in some rows and otherwise reads once, few, many or a size class.

CDR3 protein: CASSQGGDKLYEQYF
CDR3 DNA: TGTGCCAGCTCACAGGGTGGAGACAAGCTCTACGAGCAGTACTTC
D gene: -
J gene: TRBJ2-7
clone size: few
V gene: TRBV18

CDR3 protein: CASSDPFSGGGYTF
CDR3 DNA: TGTGCCAGCAGTGACCCCTTCTCAGGCGGGGGCTACACCTTC
D gene: -
J gene: TRBJ1-2
clone size: -
V gene: TRBV6-4

CDR3 protein: CASSQEFRSGADTQYF
CDR3 DNA: TGCGCCAGCAGCCAAGAGTTCCGGAGCGGGGCAGATACGCAGTATTTT
D gene: TRBD2
J gene: TRBJ2-3
clone size: -
V gene: TRBV4-1

CDR3 protein: CASSLVAGFSNEQFF
CDR3 DNA: TGTGCCAGCAGCTTAGTAGCGGGTTTTTCCAATGAGCAGTTCTTC
D gene: TRBD2
J gene: TRBJ2-1
clone size: many
V gene: TRBV11-2

CDR3 protein: CASSLVTTGSTYEQYF
CDR3 DNA: TGTGCCAGCAGCTTAGTAACCACAGGGAGCACCTACGAGCAGTACTTC
D gene: -
J gene: TRBJ2-7
clone size: -
V gene: TRBV7-9

CDR3 protein: CASSGGLAYNEQFF
CDR3 DNA: TGTGCCAGCAGCGGGGGACTAGCCTACAATGAGCAGTTCTTC
D gene: TRBD2
J gene: TRBJ2-1
clone size: -
V gene: TRBV7-9

CDR3 protein: CASSSAPGATNEKLFF
CDR3 DNA: TGCGCCAGCAGCTCCGCTCCGGGGGCAACTAATGAAAAACTGTTTTTT
D gene: -
J gene: TRBJ1-4
clone size: -
V gene: TRBV5-1

CDR3 protein: CASSTQVGSLEQFF
CDR3 DNA: TGCGCCAGCAGCACTCAGGTAGGGTCCCTTGAGCAGTTCTTC
D gene: -
J gene: TRBJ2-1
clone size: -
V gene: TRBV5-1

CDR3 protein: CTSSCRPSDTQYF
CDR3 DNA: TGCACCAGCAGCTGCCGACCGTCAGATACGCAGTATTTT
D gene: -
J gene: TRBJ2-3
clone size: -
V gene: TRBV1

CDR3 protein: CSAKKGGMGEKLFF
CDR3 DNA: TGCAGCGCCAAAAAAGGGGGCATGGGTGAAAAACTGTTTTTT
D gene: TRBD1
J gene: TRBJ1-4
clone size: -
V gene: TRBV29-1

CDR3 protein: CSAGLVYEQYF
CDR3 DNA: TGCAGTGCGGGACTCGTCTACGAGCAGTACTTC
D gene: -
J gene: TRBJ2-7
clone size: few
V gene: TRBV20-1

CDR3 protein: CASSLVGSTEQYF
CDR3 DNA: TGTGCCAGCAGCTTGGTCGGGAGTACCGAGCAGTACTTC
D gene: -
J gene: TRBJ2-7
clone size: -
V gene: TRBV5-4

CDR3 protein: CASSSPLYTSTGSDEQYF
CDR3 DNA: TGTGCCAGCAGCTCTCCCCTTTATACCAGTACAGGGAGCGACGAGCAGTACTTC
D gene: -
J gene: TRBJ2-7
clone size: -
V gene: TRBV13

CDR3 protein: CASSERLAEPSTDTQYF
CDR3 DNA: TGTGCCAGCAGTGAAAGGTTAGCGGAGCCTAGCACAGATACGCAGTATTTT
D gene: -
J gene: TRBJ2-3
clone size: -
V gene: TRBV25-1

CDR3 protein: CASSLLSTQGYHYGYTF
CDR3 DNA: TGTGCCAGCAGCTTGTTGTCCACTCAAGGATATCACTATGGCTACACCTTC
D gene: -
J gene: TRBJ1-2
clone size: -
V gene: TRBV5-6

CDR3 protein: CASSLQGTATDTQYF
CDR3 DNA: TGTGCCAGCAGCCTCCAGGGGACCGCCACAGATACGCAGTATTTT
D gene: -
J gene: TRBJ2-3
clone size: -
V gene: TRBV7-9

CDR3 protein: CASSPTDTQYF
CDR3 DNA: TGTGCCAGCTCACCCACAGATACGCAGTATTTT
D gene: -
J gene: TRBJ2-3
clone size: -
V gene: TRBV18

CDR3 protein: CASSPTPASDGYQETQYF
CDR3 DNA: TGTGCCAGCAGCCCAACCCCTGCTAGCGACGGTTACCAAGAGACCCAGTACTTC
D gene: -
J gene: TRBJ2-5
clone size: -
V gene: TRBV28

CDR3 protein: CSAPDSYGYTF
CDR3 DNA: TGCAGTGCGCCGGACAGTTATGGCTACACCTTC
D gene: -
J gene: TRBJ1-2
clone size: -
V gene: TRBV20-1

CDR3 protein: CASSLDLGSNEQFF
CDR3 DNA: TGTGCCAGCAGCTTAGATCTGGGGTCGAATGAGCAGTTCTTC
D gene: -
J gene: TRBJ2-1
clone size: -
V gene: TRBV7-9

CDR3 protein: CASSLNAGSSYEQYF
CDR3 DNA: TGTGCCAGCAGCTTAAATGCGGGGAGCTCCTACGAGCAGTACTTC
D gene: -
J gene: TRBJ2-7
clone size: -
V gene: TRBV7-3

CDR3 protein: CASSPGGQGAWEKLFF
CDR3 DNA: TGCGCCAGCAGCCCAGGCGGCCAGGGGGCTTGGGAAAAACTGTTTTTT
D gene: TRBD1
J gene: TRBJ1-4
clone size: -
V gene: TRBV4-1

CDR3 protein: CASGTETNTGELFF
CDR3 DNA: TGTGCCAGCGGGACAGAGACGAACACCGGGGAGCTGTTTTTT
D gene: TRBD1
J gene: TRBJ2-2
clone size: -
V gene: TRBV7-3

CDR3 protein: CASKKWATEAYEQYF
CDR3 DNA: TGTGCCAGCAAAAAATGGGCAACCGAGGCCTACGAGCAGTACTTC
D gene: -
J gene: TRBJ2-7
clone size: -
V gene: TRBV6-6

CDR3 protein: CASRATGLNEQYF
CDR3 DNA: TGTGCCAGCAGGGCGACAGGGCTCAACGAGCAGTACTTC
D gene: TRBD1
J gene: TRBJ2-7
clone size: once
V gene: TRBV2

CDR3 protein: CASSLGSQETQYF
CDR3 DNA: TGTGCCAGCAGCTTAGGCAGCCAAGAGACCCAGTACTTC
D gene: -
J gene: TRBJ2-5
clone size: -
V gene: TRBV7-2

CDR3 protein: CAWSPWGGARSPLHF
CDR3 DNA: TGTGCCTGGAGCCCCTGGGGAGGGGCGCGGTCACCCCTCCACTTT
D gene: -
J gene: TRBJ1-6
clone size: -
V gene: TRBV30

CDR3 protein: CASSTWVERESLGNYEQYF
CDR3 DNA: TGTGCCAGCAGCACCTGGGTCGAGCGGGAGTCTCTGGGTAACTACGAGCAGTACTTC
D gene: -
J gene: TRBJ2-7
clone size: -
V gene: TRBV21-1

CDR3 protein: CASSQDPQVSYNEQFF
CDR3 DNA: TGTGCCAGCAGCCAAGATCCCCAGGTCTCCTACAATGAGCAGTTCTTC
D gene: -
J gene: TRBJ2-1
clone size: once
V gene: TRBV4-2

CDR3 protein: CAWDSGKHNEQFF
CDR3 DNA: TGTGCCTGGGACTCGGGAAAACACAATGAGCAGTTCTTC
D gene: -
J gene: TRBJ2-1
clone size: -
V gene: TRBV30

CDR3 protein: CASSPRGPPYEQYF
CDR3 DNA: TGTGCCAGCTCACCTCGAGGTCCCCCCTACGAGCAGTACTTC
D gene: -
J gene: TRBJ2-7
clone size: -
V gene: TRBV18

CDR3 protein: CASRSTGSTDTQYF
CDR3 DNA: TGTGCCAGTAGATCGACAGGGAGCACAGATACGCAGTATTTT
D gene: TRBD1
J gene: TRBJ2-3
clone size: many
V gene: TRBV19

CDR3 protein: CASSTTGIATEAFF
CDR3 DNA: TGTGCCAGCAGTACGACAGGGATTGCCACTGAAGCTTTCTTT
D gene: TRBD1
J gene: TRBJ1-1
clone size: -
V gene: TRBV28

CDR3 protein: CASVPGQTYEQYF
CDR3 DNA: TGTGCCAGCGTCCCGGGACAGACCTACGAGCAGTACTTC
D gene: TRBD1
J gene: TRBJ2-7
clone size: -
V gene: TRBV6-1

CDR3 protein: CASSHPGGGTYEQYF
CDR3 DNA: TGCGCCAGCAGCCACCCGGGGGGCGGAACCTACGAGCAGTACTTC
D gene: -
J gene: TRBJ2-7
clone size: -
V gene: TRBV4-1

CDR3 protein: CASSSGTGELAKNIQYF
CDR3 DNA: TGCGCCAGCAGCTCCGGGACAGGGGAACTAGCCAAAAACATTCAGTACTTC
D gene: TRBD1
J gene: TRBJ2-4
clone size: -
V gene: TRBV5-1

CDR3 protein: CASSLSGTVYNEQFF
CDR3 DNA: TGCGCCAGCAGCTTGTCCGGGACCGTATACAATGAGCAGTTCTTC
D gene: -
J gene: TRBJ2-1
clone size: -
V gene: TRBV5-1

CDR3 protein: CASSRTSIYEQYF
CDR3 DNA: TGTGCCAGCAGCCGGACTAGCATCTACGAGCAGTACTTC
D gene: TRBD2
J gene: TRBJ2-7
clone size: few
V gene: TRBV7-6

CDR3 protein: CSVEREADTQYF
CDR3 DNA: TGCAGCGTTGAACGGGAGGCAGATACGCAGTATTTT
D gene: TRBD2
J gene: TRBJ2-3
clone size: few
V gene: TRBV29-1